The TCR beta chain described here comes from a study of blood T cells in healthy people across ages. V shed 2 bases and J shed 4 bases, with 17 bases lying between them. The germline V gene encodes CDR1 DFQATT and CDR2 SNEGSKA (reference sequence). CDR3 length: 15 amino acids. The authors ran a second PCR of roughly 6 to 12 cycles using a sample-barcoded 5' primer and a J-beta primer mix. TCRdb fed the 5' RACE reads into MiXCR, producing one record per CDR3 protein. The sample lists 750,000 to 1,000,000 distinct CDR3 sequences, about 27% occurring once. The same sample was also studied in work on T cells of mothers and their children. As that report states: For each mother, over 8 million TCR beta CDR3 reads were obtained, and for each child, 2.5 million to 3 million.

Input material: blood. V and J are TRBV20-1 and TRBJ2-5, with D unresolved. The clonotype originates from a woman in her thirties or forties in good health. CDR3 amino acids: CSARLPLGSGETQYF. CDR3 DNA: TGCAGTGCTAGACTCCCCCTCGGGTCGGGAGAGACCCAGTACTTC.